This entry describes one T cell receptor beta chain. Its specificity is not known. The sample comes from a study of shared clonotypes between healthy human individuals. Whole-study findings and limits: Naive subsets, compared against memory subsets, generally had larger estimated richness values.

V dropped 5 bases and J dropped 5 bases, with 13 bases sitting between them. This CDR3 has 13 amino acids. CDR1 and CDR2 from the germline V gene are SQVTM and ANQGSEA. This table comes from immunoSEQ multiplex PCR, and its TCRdb copy is limited to in-frame clones, with some not included. The data hold some 1,600,000 clones, with 98% observed a single time. Sequenced material: naive CD4+ T cells sorted from blood. Documented subset: CD45RA+ positively selected. The chain links TRBV29-1 to TRBJ1-5, with D possibly being TRBD1 (5 bases). The receptor was derived from a man younger than 45 in good health. The CDR3 protein is CSVLFGGDQPQHF. The CDR3 DNA reads as TGCAGCGTTTTGTTCGGGGGGGATCAGCCCCAGCATTTT.